This TCR beta chain was documented in a study of post-analysis software for immune sequencing data. The overall study: Recorded subtypes: relapsing-remitting, secondary progressive, progressive-relapsing; some patients unannotated. Overall study findings and caveats: Five TRBV segments, TRBV5-6, TRBV5-1 and TRBV20-1 among them, were found more frequent in patients than controls. Strong co-clustering by F measure linked samples that shared a preparation batch. Multiple sclerosis patients had significantly lower normalized Chao1 diversity than controls.

Comment on this clonotype: Its antigen remains unidentified.

Deletions cut 4 bases from V and 6 bases from J, with 16 bases between. Germline V gene data show CDR1 as SGHRS and CDR2 as YFSETQ. This CDR3 comprises 14 residues. Included in the TCR beta cDNA libraries were unique molecular identifiers. MiXCR, applied by TCRdb to the PCR reads, yields one record per CDR3 protein. The sample holds about half a million distinct CDR3 sequences, around 31% seen once. The TCR comes from a girl between 2 and 17 years old with multiple sclerosis. The chain joins TRBV5-1 to TRBJ2-5; possible D gene TRBD2, 5 bases. Sequences were obtained from blood. The CDR3 DNA sequence: TGCGCCAGCAGCCCCGAAAGCTCCGGGAAGACCCAGTACTTC. Amino acid sequence: CASSPESSGKTQYF. The full variable domain, with the rest looked up from reference TRBV5-1 and TRBJ2-5, is KAGVTQTPRYLIKTRGQQVTLSCSPISGHRSVSWYQQTPGQGLQFLFEYFSETQRNKGNFPGRFSGRQFSNSRSEMNVSTLELGDSALYLCASSPESSGKTQYFGPGTRLLVL.